This T cell receptor beta chain was captured in a study of cytomegalovirus exposure and HLA in healthy donors. Amplification used 60 Vbeta primers and 13 Jbeta primers. Clones were sequenced by immunoSEQ multiplex PCR, and TCRdb holds only the in-frame ones, with some missing. The sample contains 200,000 to 250,000 clones, approximately 84% of which appear only once. The study, taken as a whole, reports: Rare TCR sequences dominated, though some public TCRs recurred in many donors.

A note on this clone: Antigen: not known.

The V and J ends lost 3 bases and 3 bases respectively, with 10 bases between them. Germline V gene lookup returns CDR1 MNHNS and CDR2 SASEGT. This CDR3 is built from 14 residues. This sequence originates from a woman in her thirties or forties in good health and CMV-seronegative. The chain links TRBV6-1 to TRBJ2-3, with D unclear. The specimen was PBMCs. CDR3 nucleotides: TGTGCCAGCAGTGAGGTTCCAGGAACAGATACGCAGTATTTT. Translating it yields CASSEVPGTDTQYF.